The entry below gives a single T cell receptor (beta chain) sequence along with its context. Germline V gives CDR1 LGHNA, CDR2 YSLEER. With 1 base clipped from V and 3 bases from J, the junction kept 4 bases outside the gene matches. The CDR3 runs 15 residues. The entry originates in a study of blood T cell repertoires in COVID-19. Sequenced by immunoSEQ multiplex PCR; TCRdb stores in-frame clones only, minus some. The sample lists about 230,000 clones, 65% to 90% occurring once. The sample consisted of peripheral blood. This rearrangement joins TRBV4-3 to TRBJ1-2, with 8 nucleotides matching TRBD1. The receptor's source is a woman between 45 and 65 years old with acute or convalescent COVID-19. The CDR3 DNA reads TGCGCCAGCAGCCAAGGGCAGGGGGCGGACTATGGCTACACCTTC. Protein: CASSQGQGADYGYTF.